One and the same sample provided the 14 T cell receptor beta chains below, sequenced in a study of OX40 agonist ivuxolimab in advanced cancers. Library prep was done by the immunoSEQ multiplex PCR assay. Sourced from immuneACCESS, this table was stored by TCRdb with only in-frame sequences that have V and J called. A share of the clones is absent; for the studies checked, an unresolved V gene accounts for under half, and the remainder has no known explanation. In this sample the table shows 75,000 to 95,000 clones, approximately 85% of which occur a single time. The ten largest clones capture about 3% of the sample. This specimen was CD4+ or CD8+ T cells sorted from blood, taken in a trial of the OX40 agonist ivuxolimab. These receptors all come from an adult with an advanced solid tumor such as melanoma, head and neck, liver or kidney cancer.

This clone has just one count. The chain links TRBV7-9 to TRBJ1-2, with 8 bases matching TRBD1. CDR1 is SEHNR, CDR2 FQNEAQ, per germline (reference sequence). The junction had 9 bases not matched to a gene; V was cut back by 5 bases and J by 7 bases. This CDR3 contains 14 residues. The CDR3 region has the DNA TGTGCCAGCAGCCAAGGACAGGGCGGGCTTGGCTACACCTTC. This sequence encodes CASSQGQGGLGYTF.

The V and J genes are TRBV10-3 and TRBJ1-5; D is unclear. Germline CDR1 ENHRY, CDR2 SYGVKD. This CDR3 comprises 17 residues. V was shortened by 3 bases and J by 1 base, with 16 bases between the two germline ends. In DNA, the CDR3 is TGTGCCATCAGTGACGGAAACCAATCACGAAGCAATCAGCCCCAGCATTTT. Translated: CAISDGNQSRSNQPQHF.

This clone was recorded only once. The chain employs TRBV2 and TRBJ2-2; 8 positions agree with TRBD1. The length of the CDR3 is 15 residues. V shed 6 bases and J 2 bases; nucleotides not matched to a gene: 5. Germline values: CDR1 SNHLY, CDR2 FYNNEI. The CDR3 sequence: CASRGQGRNTGELFF. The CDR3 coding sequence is TGTGCCAGCAGAGGACAGGGACGAAACACCGGGGAGCTGTTTTTT. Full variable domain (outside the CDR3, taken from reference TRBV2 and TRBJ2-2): EPEVTQTPSHQVTQMGQEVILRCVPISNHLYFYWYRQILGQKVEFLVSFYNNEISEKSEIFDDQFSVERPDGSNFTLKIRSTKLEDSAMYFCASRGQGRNTGELFFGEGSRLTVL.

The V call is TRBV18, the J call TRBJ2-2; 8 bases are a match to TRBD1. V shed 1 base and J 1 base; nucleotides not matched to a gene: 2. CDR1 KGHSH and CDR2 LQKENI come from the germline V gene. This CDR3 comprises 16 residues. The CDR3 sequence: CASSPRTGMNTGELFF. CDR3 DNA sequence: TGTGCCAGCTCACCACGGACAGGGATGAACACCGGGGAGCTGTTTTTT.

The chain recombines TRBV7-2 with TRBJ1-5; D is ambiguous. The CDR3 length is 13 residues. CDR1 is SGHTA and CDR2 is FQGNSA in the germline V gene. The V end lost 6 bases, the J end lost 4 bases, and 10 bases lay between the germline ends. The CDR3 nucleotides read TGTGCCAGCAGTCCAAGCCGGAATCAGCCCCAGCATTTT. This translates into CASSPSRNQPQHF.

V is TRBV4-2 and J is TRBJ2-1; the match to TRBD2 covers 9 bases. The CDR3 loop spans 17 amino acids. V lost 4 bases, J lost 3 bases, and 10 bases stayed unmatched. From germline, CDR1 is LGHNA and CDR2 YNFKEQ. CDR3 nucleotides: TGTGCCAGCAGCCCGAACAGCGGGGGGAAACTCTACAATGAGCAGTTCTTC. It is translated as CASSPNSGGKLYNEQFF.

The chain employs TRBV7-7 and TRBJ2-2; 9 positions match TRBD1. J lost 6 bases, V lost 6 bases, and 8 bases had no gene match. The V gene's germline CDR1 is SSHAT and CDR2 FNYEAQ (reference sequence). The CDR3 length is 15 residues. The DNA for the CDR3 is TGTGCCAGCAGTCCCGGGACAGGGACCGCCGGGGAGCTGTTTTTT. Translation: CASSPGTGTAGELFF.

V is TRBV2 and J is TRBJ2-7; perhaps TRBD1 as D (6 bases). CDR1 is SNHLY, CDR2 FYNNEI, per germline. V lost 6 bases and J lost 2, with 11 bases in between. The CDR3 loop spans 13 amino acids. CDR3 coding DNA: TGTGCCAGCAGCAAAGGACAGCCCTACGAGCAGTACTTC. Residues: CASSKGQPYEQYF.

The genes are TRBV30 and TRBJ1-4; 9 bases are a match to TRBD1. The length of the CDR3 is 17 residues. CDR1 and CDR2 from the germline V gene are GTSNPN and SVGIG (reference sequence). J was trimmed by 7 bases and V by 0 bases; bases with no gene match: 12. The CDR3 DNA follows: TGTGCCTGGAGTGTAGCGACAGGGGGACAGATGGGTGAAAAACTGTTTTTT. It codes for CAWSVATGGQMGEKLFF.

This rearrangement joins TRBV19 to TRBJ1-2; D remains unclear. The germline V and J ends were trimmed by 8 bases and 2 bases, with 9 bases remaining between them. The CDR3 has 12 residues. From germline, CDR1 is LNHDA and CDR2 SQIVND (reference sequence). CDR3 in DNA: TGTGCCAGTTTGGGAAACAACTATGGCTACACCTTC. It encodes CASLGNNYGYTF.

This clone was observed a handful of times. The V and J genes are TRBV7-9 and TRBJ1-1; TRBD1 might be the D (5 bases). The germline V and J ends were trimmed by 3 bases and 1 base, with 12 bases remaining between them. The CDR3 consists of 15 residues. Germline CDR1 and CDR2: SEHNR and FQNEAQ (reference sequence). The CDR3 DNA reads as TGTGCCAGCAGCTTGGGATTTGGGGGGAACACTGAAGCTTTCTTT. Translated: CASSLGFGGNTEAFF.

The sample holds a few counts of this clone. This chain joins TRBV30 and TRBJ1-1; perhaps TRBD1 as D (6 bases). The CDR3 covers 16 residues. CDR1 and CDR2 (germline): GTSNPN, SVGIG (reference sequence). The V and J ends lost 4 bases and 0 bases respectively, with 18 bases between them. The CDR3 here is CAWKNGQLRMNTEAFF. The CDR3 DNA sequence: TGTGCCTGGAAAAACGGACAGCTAAGAATGAACACTGAAGCTTTCTTT.

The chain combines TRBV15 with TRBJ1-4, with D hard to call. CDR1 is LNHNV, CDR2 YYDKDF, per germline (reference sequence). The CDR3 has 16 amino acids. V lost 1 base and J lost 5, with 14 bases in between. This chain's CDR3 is CATSRGVNRENEKLFF. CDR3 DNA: TGTGCCACCAGCAGAGGGGTGAACAGAGAGAATGAAAAACTGTTTTTT.

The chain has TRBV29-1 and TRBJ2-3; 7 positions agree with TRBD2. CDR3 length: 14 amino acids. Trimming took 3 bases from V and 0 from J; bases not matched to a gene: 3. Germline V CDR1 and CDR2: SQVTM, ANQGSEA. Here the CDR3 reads CSVEGGTSTDTQYF. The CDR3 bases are TGCAGCGTTGAGGGAGGGACTAGCACAGATACGCAGTATTTT.